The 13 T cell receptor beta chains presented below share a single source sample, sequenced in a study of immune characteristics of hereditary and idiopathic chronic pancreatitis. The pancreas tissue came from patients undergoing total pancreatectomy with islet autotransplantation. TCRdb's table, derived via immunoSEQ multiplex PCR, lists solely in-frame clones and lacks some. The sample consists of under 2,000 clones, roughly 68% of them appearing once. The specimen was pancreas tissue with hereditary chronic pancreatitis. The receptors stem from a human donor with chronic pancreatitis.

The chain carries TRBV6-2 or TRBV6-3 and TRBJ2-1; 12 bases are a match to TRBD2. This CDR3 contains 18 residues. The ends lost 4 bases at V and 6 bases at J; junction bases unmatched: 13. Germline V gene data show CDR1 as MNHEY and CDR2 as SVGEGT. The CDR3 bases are TGTGCCAGCAGTTCGTGGGGCCTGACTAGCGGGAGCGGCAATGAGCAGTTCTTC. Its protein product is CASSSWGLTSGSGNEQFF.

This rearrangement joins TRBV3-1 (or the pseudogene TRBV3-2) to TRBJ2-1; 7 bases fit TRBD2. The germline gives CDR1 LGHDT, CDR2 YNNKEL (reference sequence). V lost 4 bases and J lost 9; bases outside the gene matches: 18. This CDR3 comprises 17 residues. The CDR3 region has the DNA TGTGCCAGCAGCCCAGTCCCCACCGGGGGGAGAGGGAGTGAGCAGTTCTTC. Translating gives CASSPVPTGGRGSEQFF.

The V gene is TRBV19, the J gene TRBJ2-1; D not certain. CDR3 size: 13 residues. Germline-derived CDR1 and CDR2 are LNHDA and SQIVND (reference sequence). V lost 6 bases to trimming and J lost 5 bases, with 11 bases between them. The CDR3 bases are TGTGCCAGTAGATTGGGGAATGACAATGAGCAGTTCTTC. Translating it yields CASRLGNDNEQFF.

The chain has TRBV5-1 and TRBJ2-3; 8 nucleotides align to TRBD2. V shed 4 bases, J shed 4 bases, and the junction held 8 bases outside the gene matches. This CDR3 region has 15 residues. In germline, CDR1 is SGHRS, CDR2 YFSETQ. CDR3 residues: CASSLTGTSPDTQYF. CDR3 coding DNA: TGCGCCAGCAGCCTAACCGGGACTAGTCCAGATACGCAGTATTTT.

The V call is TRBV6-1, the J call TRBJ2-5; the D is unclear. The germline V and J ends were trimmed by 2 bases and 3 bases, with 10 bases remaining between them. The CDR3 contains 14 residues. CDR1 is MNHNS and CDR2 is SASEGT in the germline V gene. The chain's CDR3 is CASSEKGWKETQYF. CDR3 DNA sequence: TGTGCCAGCAGTGAAAAAGGTTGGAAAGAGACCCAGTACTTC.

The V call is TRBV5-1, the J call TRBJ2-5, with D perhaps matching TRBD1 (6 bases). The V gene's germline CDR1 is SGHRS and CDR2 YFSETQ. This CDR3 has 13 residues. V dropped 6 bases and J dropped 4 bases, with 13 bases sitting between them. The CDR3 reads CASKFPGVETQYF. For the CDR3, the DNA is TGCGCCAGCAAATTCCCAGGGGTAGAGACCCAGTACTTC.

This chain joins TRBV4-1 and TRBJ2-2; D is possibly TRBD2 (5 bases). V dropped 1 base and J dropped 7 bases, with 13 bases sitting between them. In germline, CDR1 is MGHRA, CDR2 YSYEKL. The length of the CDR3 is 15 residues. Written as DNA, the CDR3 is TGCGCCAGCAGCCAAGTCGGGGTTGAGGTCGGGGAGCTGTTTTTT. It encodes CASSQVGVEVGELFF.

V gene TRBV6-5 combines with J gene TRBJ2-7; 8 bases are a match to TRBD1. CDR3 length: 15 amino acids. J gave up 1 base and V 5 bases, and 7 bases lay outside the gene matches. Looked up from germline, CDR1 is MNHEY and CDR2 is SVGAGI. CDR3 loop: CASSPQGVISYEQYF. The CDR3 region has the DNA TGTGCCAGCAGTCCACAGGGGGTGATTTCCTACGAGCAGTACTTC.

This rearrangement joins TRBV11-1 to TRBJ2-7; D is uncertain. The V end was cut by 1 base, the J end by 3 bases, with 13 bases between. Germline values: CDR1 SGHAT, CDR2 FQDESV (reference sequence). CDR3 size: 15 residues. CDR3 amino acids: CASSLGSQAVYEQYF. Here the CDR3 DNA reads TGTGCCAGCAGCTTAGGCAGCCAGGCGGTCTACGAGCAGTACTTC.

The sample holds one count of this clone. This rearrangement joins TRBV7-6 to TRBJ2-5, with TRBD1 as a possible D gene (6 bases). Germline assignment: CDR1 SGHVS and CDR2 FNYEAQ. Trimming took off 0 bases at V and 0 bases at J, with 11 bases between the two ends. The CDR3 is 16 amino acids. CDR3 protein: CASSLAGTPDQETQYF. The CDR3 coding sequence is TGTGCCAGCAGCTTAGCGGGGACACCCGACCAAGAGACCCAGTACTTC.

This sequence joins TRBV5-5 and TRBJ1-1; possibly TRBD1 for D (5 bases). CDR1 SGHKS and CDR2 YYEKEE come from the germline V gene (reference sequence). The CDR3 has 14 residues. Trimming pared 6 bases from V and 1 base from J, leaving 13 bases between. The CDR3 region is CASIFGAGNTEAFF. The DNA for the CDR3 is TGTGCCAGCATCTTTGGGGCGGGGAACACTGAAGCTTTCTTT.

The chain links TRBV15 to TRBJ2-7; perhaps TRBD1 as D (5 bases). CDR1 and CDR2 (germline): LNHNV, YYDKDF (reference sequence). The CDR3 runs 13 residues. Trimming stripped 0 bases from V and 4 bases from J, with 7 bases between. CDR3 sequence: CATSRDQGYEQYF. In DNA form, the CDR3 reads TGTGCCACCAGCAGAGATCAGGGATACGAGCAGTACTTC.

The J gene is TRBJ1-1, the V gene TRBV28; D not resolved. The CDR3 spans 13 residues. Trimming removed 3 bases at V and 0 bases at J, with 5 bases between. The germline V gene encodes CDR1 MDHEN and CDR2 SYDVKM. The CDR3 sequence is CASSLQLNTEAFF. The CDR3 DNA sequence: TGTGCCAGCAGTTTGCAGTTGAACACTGAAGCTTTCTTT.